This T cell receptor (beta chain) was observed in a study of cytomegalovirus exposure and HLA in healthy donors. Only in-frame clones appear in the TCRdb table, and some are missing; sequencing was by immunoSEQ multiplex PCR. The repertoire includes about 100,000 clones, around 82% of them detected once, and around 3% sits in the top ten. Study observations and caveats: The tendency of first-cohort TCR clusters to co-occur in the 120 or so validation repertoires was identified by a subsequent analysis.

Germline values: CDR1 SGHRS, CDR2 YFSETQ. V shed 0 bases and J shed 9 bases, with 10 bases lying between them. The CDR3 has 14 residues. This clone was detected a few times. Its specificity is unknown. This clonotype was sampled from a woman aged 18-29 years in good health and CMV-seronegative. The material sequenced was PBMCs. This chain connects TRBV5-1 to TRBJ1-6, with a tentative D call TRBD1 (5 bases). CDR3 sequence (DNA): TGCGCCAGCAGCTTGGGGGGCGAGAGTTCACCCCTCCACTTT. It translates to CASSLGGESSPLHF.